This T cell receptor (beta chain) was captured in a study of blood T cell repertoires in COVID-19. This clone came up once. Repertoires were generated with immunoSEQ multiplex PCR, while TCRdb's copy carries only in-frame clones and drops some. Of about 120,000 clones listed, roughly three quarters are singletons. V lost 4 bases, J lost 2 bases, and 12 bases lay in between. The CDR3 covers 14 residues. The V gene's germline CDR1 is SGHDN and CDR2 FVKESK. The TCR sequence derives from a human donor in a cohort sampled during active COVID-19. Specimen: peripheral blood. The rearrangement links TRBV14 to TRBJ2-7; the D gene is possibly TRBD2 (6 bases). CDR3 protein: CASSRYGTPYEQYF. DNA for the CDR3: TGTGCCAGCAGCCGGTACGGGACTCCCTACGAGCAGTACTTC.